Given below is one T cell receptor (beta chain) in context. Here immunoSEQ multiplex PCR was the method, and the copy in TCRdb shows in-frame clones only, minus some. Here the sample spans 200,000 to 300,000 clones, roughly 87% being singletons. The sample is drawn from a study of blood T cell repertoires in COVID-19. Study at large: The analysed material was cDNA or gDNA that came from T cells, B-cell-depleted T cells, or PBMCs.

CDR3 size: 13 residues. V shed 0 bases and J 6 bases; nucleotides not matched to a gene: 1. Germline V lookup: CDR1 LNHDA, CDR2 SQIVND (reference sequence). This rearrangement joins TRBV19 to TRBJ2-5; 7 bases agree with TRBD1. What was sequenced was peripheral blood. The TCR was taken from a man in his fifties or sixties who had recovered from COVID-19. The chain's CDR3 is CASSIEGGQTQYF. The CDR3 bases are TGTGCCAGTAGTATAGAAGGGGGCCAGACCCAGTACTTC.